This is a list of T cell receptor beta chains from one sample in a study of cytomegalovirus exposure and HLA in healthy donors. Clones were read by immunoSEQ multiplex PCR, and TCRdb kept only the in-frame ones, dropping some. The profile shows 160,000 or so clones, just over 75% of them singletons. The sample comprised PBMCs. The receptors stem from a woman in her 40s in good health and CMV-seronegative. Both conserved end residues are part of each CDR3. Each record gives: clone size, V gene, J gene, D gene, CDR3 length, CDR3 protein, CDR3 DNA. D genes are given only for firm matches. Only some rows state a clone size, as once, few, many or a class for expanded clones.

size: .; V: TRBV19; J: TRBJ1-5; D: .; length: 14; CDR3: CASSMRQTYQPQHF; DNA: TGTGCCAGTAGTATGCGACAGACCTATCAGCCCCAGCATTTT
size: .; V: TRBV4-1; J: TRBJ2-2; D: TRBD2; length: 15; CDR3: CASSLTSGNTGELFF; DNA: TGCGCCAGCAGCCTGACTAGCGGGAACACCGGGGAGCTGTTTTTT
size: .; V: TRBV27; J: TRBJ2-2; D: .; length: 16; CDR3: CASSLSGGIGVGELFF; DNA: TGTGCCAGCAGTTTATCTGGGGGCATAGGGGTCGGGGAGCTGTTTTTT
size: .; V: TRBV27; J: TRBJ1-6; D: .; length: 12; CDR3: CASSFGGSPLHF; DNA: TGTGCCAGCAGTTTCGGGGGGTCACCCCTCCACTTT
size: .; V: TRBV7-9; J: TRBJ1-5; D: TRBD1; length: 17; CDR3: CASSAQGQGISNQPQHF; DNA: TGTGCCAGCAGCGCCCAGGGACAGGGAATTAGCAATCAGCCCCAGCATTTT
size: .; V: TRBV27; J: TRBJ2-2; D: TRBD2; length: 15; CDR3: CASSPLLAGTGELFF; DNA: TGTGCCAGCAGTCCATTACTAGCGGGAACAGGGGAGCTGTTTTTT
size: .; V: TRBV28; J: TRBJ1-5; D: .; length: 13; CDR3: CASVSEPGQPQHF; DNA: TGTGCCAGCGTCTCGGAGCCCGGTCAGCCCCAGCATTTT
size: .; V: TRBV28; J: TRBJ1-5; D: .; length: 15; CDR3: CASSLPKGVNQPQHF; DNA: TGTGCCAGCAGTTTACCAAAAGGGGTTAATCAGCCCCAGCATTTT
size: .; V: TRBV6-5; J: TRBJ2-3; D: TRBD2; length: 15; CDR3: CATAPLAEGTDTQYF; DNA: TGTGCCACCGCCCCCCTAGCGGAGGGCACAGATACGCAGTATTTT
size: .; V: TRBV20-1; J: TRBJ2-5; D: .; length: 11; CDR3: CSAIQLETQYF; DNA: TGCAGTGCTATACAATTGGAGACCCAGTACTTC
size: .; V: TRBV6-1; J: TRBJ1-2; D: TRBD1; length: 16; CDR3: CASSVPSGQGAYGYTF; DNA: TGTGCCAGCAGTGTACCCTCGGGACAGGGAGCCTATGGCTACACCTTC
size: .; V: TRBV2; J: TRBJ2-2; D: TRBD2; length: 16; CDR3: CASSEARLASTGELFF; DNA: TGTGCCAGCAGTGAAGCGCGACTAGCATCCACCGGGGAGCTGTTTTTT
size: .; V: TRBV29-1; J: TRBJ1-1; D: TRBD1; length: 12; CDR3: CSAGTGNTEAFF; DNA: TGCAGCGCCGGGACAGGGAACACTGAAGCTTTCTTT
size: .; V: TRBV6-1; J: TRBJ2-1; D: TRBD2; length: 14; CDR3: CASSMTSSDNEQFF; DNA: TGTGCCAGCAGCATGACTAGCTCAGACAATGAGCAGTTCTTC
size: few; V: TRBV5-4; J: TRBJ1-1; D: .; length: 15; CDR3: CASSLSQVANTEAFF; DNA: TGTGCCAGCAGCTTGTCCCAGGTGGCGAACACTGAAGCTTTCTTT
size: once; V: TRBV27; J: TRBJ2-7; D: .; length: 14; CDR3: CASSLGRTPYEQYF; DNA: TGTGCCAGCAGTCTCGGGAGAACCCCCTACGAGCAGTACTTC
size: .; V: TRBV28; J: TRBJ1-2; D: .; length: 12; CDR3: CASISGNYGYTF; DNA: TGTGCCAGCATTTCAGGGAACTATGGCTACACCTTC
size: .; V: TRBV18; J: TRBJ1-4; D: .; length: 13; CDR3: CASSVGANEKLFF; DNA: TGTGCCAGCTCAGTGGGAGCTAATGAAAAACTGTTTTTT
size: .; V: TRBV28; J: TRBJ2-5; D: .; length: 21; CDR3: CASTLGRGWVLAPQGGETQYF; DNA: TGTGCCAGCACCCTCGGCAGGGGATGGGTGCTAGCGCCTCAGGGGGGCGAGACCCAGTACTTC
size: .; V: TRBV7-2; J: TRBJ2-7; D: .; length: 13; CDR3: CASSLNRVYEQYF; DNA: TGTGCCAGCAGCCTAAACAGGGTATACGAGCAGTACTTC
size: few; V: TRBV2; J: TRBJ2-5; D: TRBD1; length: 12; CDR3: CASQTGEETQYF; DNA: TGTGCCAGCCAGACAGGGGAAGAGACCCAGTACTTC
size: once; V: TRBV9; J: TRBJ1-5; D: TRBD1; length: 15; CDR3: CASSPGTDLNQPQHF; DNA: TGTGCCAGCAGCCCCGGGACAGACTTAAATCAGCCCCAGCATTTT
size: .; V: TRBV5-4; J: TRBJ2-7; D: .; length: 14; CDR3: CASSLESRSNEQYF; DNA: TGTGCCAGCAGCTTGGAGAGTAGAAGTAACGAGCAGTACTTC
size: .; V: TRBV19; J: TRBJ2-7; D: .; length: 14; CDR3: CASSVDISPRAQYF; DNA: TGTGCCAGTAGTGTGGACATCTCTCCACGGGCGCAGTACTTC
size: .; V: TRBV5-1; J: TRBJ2-1; D: TRBD2; length: 19; CDR3: CASSSAGLAGEKSYNEQFF; DNA: TGCGCCAGCAGCTCGGCCGGCCTAGCGGGAGAAAAGTCCTACAATGAGCAGTTCTTC
size: .; V: TRBV6-6; J: TRBJ2-1; D: TRBD2; length: 15; CDR3: CASSYSLAGVNEQFF; DNA: TGTGCCAGCAGTTACTCCCTAGCGGGAGTCAATGAGCAGTTCTTC
size: .; V: TRBV28; J: TRBJ1-2; D: .; length: 15; CDR3: CASSLGGGGNYGYTF; DNA: TGTGCCAGCAGTTTGGGCGGGGGGGGGAATTATGGCTACACCTTC
size: .; V: TRBV5-1; J: TRBJ1-2; D: TRBD1; length: 14; CDR3: CASSLGDRSYGYTF; DNA: TGCGCCAGCAGCTTGGGGGACAGGAGCTATGGCTACACCTTC
size: once; V: TRBV29-1; J: TRBJ2-2; D: .; length: 14; CDR3: CSARLSGNTGELFF; DNA: TGCAGCGCCAGACTCAGCGGGAACACCGGGGAGCTGTTTTTT
size: .; V: TRBV5-5; J: TRBJ2-3; D: .; length: 16; CDR3: CASSLVNMGITDTQYF; DNA: TGTGCCAGCAGCCTGGTCAACATGGGCATCACGGATACGCAGTATTTT